The 5 T cell receptor beta chains below were found in one sample sequenced in a study of CD4 T cells in relation to SARS-CoV-2 and coronaviruses. The antigens for these receptors are not known. Method: immunoSEQ multiplex PCR; TCRdb's copy keeps in-frame clones and lacks some. Of tens of thousands of clones detected, over 75% appear once; the ten largest clones hold about 1.2%. The material sequenced was naive CD4+ T cells from PBMCs, cultured in vitro. As for subset: naive CD4+ T cells isolated by negative enrichment. These TCRs come from an adult with COVID-19.

The rearrangement joins TRBV15 to TRBJ1-3, with TRBD1 matching over 7 bases. Looked up from germline, CDR1 is LNHNV and CDR2 is YYDKDF (reference sequence). The length of the CDR3 is 16 residues. With V trimmed by 1 base and J by 3 bases, 6 bases remained unmatched. As DNA, the CDR3 is TGTGCCACCAGCAGAGGAAGGGGGCTCAGTGGAAACACCATATATTTT. It encodes CATSRGRGLSGNTIYF.

This clone was observed once. The chain is built from TRBV7-9 and TRBJ2-2, with 9 bases aligning to TRBD2. CDR1 is SEHNR and CDR2 is FQNEAQ in the germline V gene (reference sequence). The length of the CDR3 is 17 residues. With V trimmed by 5 bases and J by 7 bases, 14 bases remained unmatched. This CDR3 is CASSPRGVAGVYGELFF. In DNA, the CDR3 is TGTGCCAGCAGCCCCCGTGGAGTAGCGGGAGTATACGGGGAGCTGTTTTTT.

A single count supports this clone. This chain links TRBV19 with TRBJ1-3, with 7 bases matching TRBD1. The CDR3 contains 14 residues. The germline CDR1 and CDR2 sequences are LNHDA and SQIVND (reference sequence). V shed 5 bases and J 4 bases; nucleotides not matched to a gene: 5. As DNA, the CDR3 is TGTGCCAGTAGTGCACACAGGGGAGGAAACACCATATATTTT. It yields the protein CASSAHRGGNTIYF.

There are a few counts of this clone. The rearrangement links TRBV5-1 to TRBJ1-4; D may be TRBD1 (5 bases). V was clipped by 1 base and J by 0 bases, with 13 bases between them. Germline V CDR1 and CDR2: SGHRS, YFSETQ. The CDR3 has 17 residues. CDR3 DNA: TGCGCCAGCAGCTTGTCCAGGGTCTTAGCAACTAATGAAAAACTGTTTTTT. Its protein is CASSLSRVLATNEKLFF.

The V gene is TRBV28, the J gene TRBJ2-1, with D perhaps TRBD1 or TRBD2 (5 bases each). The CDR3 is 16 residues long. V was shortened by 4 bases and J by 7 bases, with 20 bases between the two germline ends. The germline CDR1 and CDR2 sequences are MDHEN and SYDVKM. CDR3 protein: CASSSRQAGARNEQFF. The DNA for the CDR3 is TGTGCCAGCAGTTCCCGGCAGGCCGGGGCTAGGAATGAGCAGTTCTTC. The variable domain in full, with the rest retrieved from reference TRBV28 and TRBJ2-1, is DVKVTQSSRYLVKRTGEKVFLECVQDMDHENMFWYRQDPGLGLRLIYFSYDVKMKEKGDIPEGYSVSREKKERFSLILESASTNQTSMYLCASSSRQAGARNEQFFGPGTRLTVL.